These T cell receptor beta chains were read from a single sample in a study of blood T cell repertoires in COVID-19. The assay was immunoSEQ multiplex PCR, and TCRdb's table has in-frame clones only and misses some. Of about 290,000 clones listed, 85% were seen once; the top ten hold less than 4.5%. Sequenced sample: peripheral blood. The receptors were sampled from a woman in her forties or fifties with active or convalescent COVID-19. The CDR3 runs from the conserved cysteine through the conserved F or W. The D gene is left open where the match is weak. Only some rows state a clone size, as once, few, many or a class for expanded clones.

V	size	J	D	DNA	CDR3
TRBV9	once	TRBJ2-7	.	TGTGCCAGCAGCGCCTCGACGGGTGAGCAGTACTTC	CASSASTGEQYF
TRBV7-2	.	TRBJ2-3	.	TGTGCCAGCAGCTCTTGGTGGCGGCGGGGCACAGATACGCAGTATTTT	CASSSWWRRGTDTQYF
TRBV5-1	.	TRBJ2-7	TRBD1	TGCGCCAGCAGCTTAGGGCGGGACAGGGGGTCCTACGAGCAGTACTTC	CASSLGRDRGSYEQYF
TRBV28	.	TRBJ2-7	TRBD2	TGTGCCAGCAGCCTTAGCGGGGGGACCTACGAGCAGTACTTC	CASSLSGGTYEQYF
TRBV15	.	TRBJ1-5	TRBD1	TGTGCCACCAGCAGAGGGACAGGGGGCAGGAATCAGCCCCAGCATTTT	CATSRGTGGRNQPQHF
TRBV6-6	.	TRBJ1-1	.	TGTGCCAGCAGTTACTCGAAGGGGCCGGGGAACACTGAAGCTTTCTTT	CASSYSKGPGNTEAFF
TRBV2	.	TRBJ2-7	TRBD2	TGTGCCAGCAGTGCGCCGGCGGGGGAGAACGAGCAGTACTTC	CASSAPAGENEQYF
TRBV6-5	.	TRBJ2-3	TRBD2	TGTGCCAGCAGTCCTAACGGGAGGCGCACAGATACGCAGTATTTT	CASSPNGRRTDTQYF
TRBV29-1	.	TRBJ1-1	.	TGCAGCGTTGAAGAGGGAGGGGCCCACACTGAAGCTTTCTTT	CSVEEGGAHTEAFF
TRBV18	.	TRBJ1-1	.	TGTGCCAGCTCACTTTCATACACTGAAGCTTTCTTT	CASSLSYTEAFF
TRBV27	.	TRBJ1-2	TRBD1	TGTGCCAGCAGTTTGAACAGGGGGCTTAATGGCTACACCTTC	CASSLNRGLNGYTF
TRBV14	.	TRBJ2-1	TRBD1	TGTGCCAGCAGCCTAAGGACAGGGTCGGGCGGCAATGAGCAGTTCTTC	CASSLRTGSGGNEQFF
TRBV9	.	TRBJ2-7	TRBD1	TGTGCCAGCAGCCTAACCGGGACAGACCACTACGAGCAGTACTTC	CASSLTGTDHYEQYF
TRBV6-5	.	TRBJ1-4	.	TGTGCCACAGGGATTAGGCGTGAAAAACTGTTTTTT	CATGIRREKLFF
TRBV9	.	TRBJ1-1	.	TGTGCCAGCAGCGTTCCACAGGGCCCGGTAACTGAAGCTTTCTTT	CASSVPQGPVTEAFF
TRBV6-5	.	TRBJ2-2	TRBD2	TGTGCCAGCAGCTCCTGGGGGGGCGGGGAGCTGTTTTTT	CASSSWGGGELFF
TRBV5-1	.	TRBJ2-1	TRBD2	TGCGCCAGCAGCTCAAGGACTAGCGGGAGGCTCGACTACAATGAGCAGTTCTTC	CASSSRTSGRLDYNEQFF
TRBV5-1	.	TRBJ2-5	TRBD1	TGCGCCAGCAGCATGGGACAGGGGGCGCGGGAGACCCAGTACTTC	CASSMGQGARETQYF
TRBV5-4	.	TRBJ2-7	TRBD2	TGTGCCAGCAGCTTGGCAGGCGGGAGGGCCCCCTACGAGCAGTACTTC	CASSLAGGRAPYEQYF
TRBV4-1	.	TRBJ2-7	TRBD2	TGCGCCAGCAGCCTTTTGGGACTAGCGGGAGACGAGCAGTACTTC	CASSLLGLAGDEQYF
TRBV7-9	once	TRBJ1-3	.	TGTGCCAGCAGCTCCCCGCGGGGGGGGAGCCACTCTGGAAACACCATATATTTT	CASSSPRGGSHSGNTIYF
TRBV2	.	TRBJ2-1	TRBD1	TGTGCCAGCAGTGGAGGGACAGGGGGTTTCGGCAATGAGCAGTTCTTC	CASSGGTGGFGNEQFF
TRBV24-1	.	TRBJ2-3	TRBD2	TGTGCCACCAGCCAGGGACTAGCGGGCACAGATACGCAGTATTTT	CATSQGLAGTDTQYF
TRBV16	once	TRBJ1-1	TRBD1	TGTGCCAGCAGCCCGGGGAGACAGGGAATGAACACTGAAGCTTTCTTT	CASSPGRQGMNTEAFF
TRBV5-1	once	TRBJ1-1	.	TGCGCCAGCAGCACAGGGATGAACACTGAAGCTTTCTTT	CASSTGMNTEAFF
TRBV19	.	TRBJ1-4	TRBD1	TGTGCCAGTAGGGGGACAGGGACTGAAAAACTGTTTTTT	CASRGTGTEKLFF